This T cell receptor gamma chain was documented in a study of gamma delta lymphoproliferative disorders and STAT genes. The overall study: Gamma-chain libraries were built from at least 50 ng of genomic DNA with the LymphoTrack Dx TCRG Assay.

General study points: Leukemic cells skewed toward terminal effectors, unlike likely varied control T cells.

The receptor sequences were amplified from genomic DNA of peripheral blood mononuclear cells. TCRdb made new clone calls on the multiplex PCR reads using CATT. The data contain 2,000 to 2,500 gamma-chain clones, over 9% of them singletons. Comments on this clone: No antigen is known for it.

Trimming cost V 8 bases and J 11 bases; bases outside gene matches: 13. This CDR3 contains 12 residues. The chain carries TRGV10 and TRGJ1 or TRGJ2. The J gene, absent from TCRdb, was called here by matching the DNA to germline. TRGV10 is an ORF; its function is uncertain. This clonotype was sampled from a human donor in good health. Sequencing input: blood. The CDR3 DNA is TGTGCTGCGTGGGATTTAGAGGAAGAGAAACTCTTT. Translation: CAAWDLEEEKLF.